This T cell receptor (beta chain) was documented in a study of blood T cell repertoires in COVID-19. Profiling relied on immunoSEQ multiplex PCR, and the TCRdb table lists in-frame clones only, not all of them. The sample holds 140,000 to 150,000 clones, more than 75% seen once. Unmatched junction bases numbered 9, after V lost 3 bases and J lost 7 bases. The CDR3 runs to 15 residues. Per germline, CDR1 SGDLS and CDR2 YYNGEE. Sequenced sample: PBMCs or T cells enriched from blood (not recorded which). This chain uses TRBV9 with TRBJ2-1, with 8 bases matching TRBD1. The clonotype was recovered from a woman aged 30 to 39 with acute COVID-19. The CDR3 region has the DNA TGTGCCAGCAGCGCCGCGGGACAGGTGGTGAATGAGCAGTTCTTC. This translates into CASSAAGQVVNEQFF.